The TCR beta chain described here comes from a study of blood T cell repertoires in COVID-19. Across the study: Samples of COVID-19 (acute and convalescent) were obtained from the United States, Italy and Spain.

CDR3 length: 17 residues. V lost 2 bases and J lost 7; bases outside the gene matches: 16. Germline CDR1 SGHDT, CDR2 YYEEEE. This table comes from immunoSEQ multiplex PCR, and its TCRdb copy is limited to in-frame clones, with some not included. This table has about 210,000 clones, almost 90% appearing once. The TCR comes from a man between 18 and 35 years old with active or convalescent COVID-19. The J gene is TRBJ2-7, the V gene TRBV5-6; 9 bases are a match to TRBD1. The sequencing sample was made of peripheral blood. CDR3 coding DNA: TGTGCCAGCAGCTTAAAGGGAGGGACAGGGCCCGCCAGGGAGCAGTACTTC. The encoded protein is CASSLKGGTGPAREQYF.